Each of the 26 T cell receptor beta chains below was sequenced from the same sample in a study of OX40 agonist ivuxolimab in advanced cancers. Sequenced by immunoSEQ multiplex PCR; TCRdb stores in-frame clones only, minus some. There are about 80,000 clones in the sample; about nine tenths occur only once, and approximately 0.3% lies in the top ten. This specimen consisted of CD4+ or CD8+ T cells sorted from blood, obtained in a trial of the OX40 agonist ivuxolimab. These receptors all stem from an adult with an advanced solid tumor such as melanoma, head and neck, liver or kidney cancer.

In nucleotides, the CDR3 is TGCGCCAGTACGGAGCTAAGCGAGAAGAATGAGCAGTTCTTC. It codes for CASTELSEKNEQFF. The chain has TRBV5-1 and TRBJ2-1; D uncertain. Germline V gene data show CDR1 as SGHRS and CDR2 as YFSETQ. Trimming took 8 bases from V and 7 from J, leaving 19 bases between them. This CDR3 has 14 residues.

Here the CDR3 DNA reads TGTGCCAGCCCTAGGGACTCGGCCTTTAACACTGAAGCTTTCTTT. Its translation is CASPRDSAFNTEAFF. The chain carries TRBV7-9 and TRBJ1-1; tentatively, D is TRBD1 (5 bases). V was cut by 8 bases and J by 2 bases, with 18 bases left in between. The CDR3 is made up of 15 amino acids. Germline V gene data show CDR1 as SEHNR and CDR2 as FQNEAQ (reference sequence).

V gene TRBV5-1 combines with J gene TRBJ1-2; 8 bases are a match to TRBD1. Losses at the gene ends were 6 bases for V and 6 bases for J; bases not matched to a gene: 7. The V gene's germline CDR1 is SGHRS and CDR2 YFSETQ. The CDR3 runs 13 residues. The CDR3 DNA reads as TGCGCCAGCATTGGGGACAGGCGTGATGGCTACACCTTC. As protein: CASIGDRRDGYTF.

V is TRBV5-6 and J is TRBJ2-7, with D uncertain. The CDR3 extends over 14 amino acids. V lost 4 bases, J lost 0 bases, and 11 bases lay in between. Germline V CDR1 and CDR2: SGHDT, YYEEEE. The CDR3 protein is CASSQKQNSYEQYF. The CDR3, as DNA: TGTGCCAGCAGCCAGAAACAAAACTCCTACGAGCAGTACTTC.

CDR3 sequence reads: CASSTRGSLLNEQFF. The CDR3 bases are TGTGCCAGCAGCACCCGGGGCTCCTTACTGAATGAGCAGTTCTTC. The genes are TRBV5-8 and TRBJ2-1, with D perhaps being TRBD1 or TRBD2 (5 bases each). Trimming took 4 bases from V and 7 from J, leaving 18 bases between them. The germline V gene encodes CDR1 SGHTS and CDR2 YDEGEE. The CDR3 consists of 15 residues. Variable domain in full (rest from reference TRBV5-8 and TRBJ2-1): EAGVTQSPTHLIKTRGQQATLRCSPISGHTSVYWYQQALGLGLQFLLWYDEGEERNRGNFPPRFSGRQFPNYSSELNVNALELEDSALYLCASSTRGSLLNEQFFGPGTRLTVL.

CDR3 sequence (DNA): TGTGCCAGCAGCGGCAGGGTTGGGATAACTGAAGCTTTCTTT. This sequence encodes CASSGRVGITEAFF. This chain connects TRBV7-2 to TRBJ1-1; D may be TRBD1 (5 bases). V lost 5 bases, J lost 5 bases, and 15 bases lay in between. The CDR3 is made up of 14 amino acids. Germline V gives CDR1 SGHTA, CDR2 FQGNSA.

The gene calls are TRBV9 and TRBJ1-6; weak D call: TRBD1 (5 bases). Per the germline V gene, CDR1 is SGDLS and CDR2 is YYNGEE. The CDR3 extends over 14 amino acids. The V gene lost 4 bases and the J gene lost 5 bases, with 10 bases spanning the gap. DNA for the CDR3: TGTGCCAGCAGCCAGGGACCGAATAATTCACCCCTCCACTTT. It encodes CASSQGPNNSPLHF. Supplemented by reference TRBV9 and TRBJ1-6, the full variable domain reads DSGVTQTPKHLITATGQRVTLRCSPRSGDLSVYWYQQSLDQGLQFLIQYYNGEERAKGNILERFSAQQFPDLHSELNLSSLELGDSALYFCASSQGPNNSPLHFGNGTRLTVT.

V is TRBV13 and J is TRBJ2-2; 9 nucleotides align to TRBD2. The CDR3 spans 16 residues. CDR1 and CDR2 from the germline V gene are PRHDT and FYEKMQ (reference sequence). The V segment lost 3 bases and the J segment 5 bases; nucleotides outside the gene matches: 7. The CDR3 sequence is CASSFAAGGQTGELFF. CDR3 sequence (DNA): TGTGCCAGCAGCTTTGCGGCGGGGGGGCAGACCGGGGAGCTGTTTTTT.

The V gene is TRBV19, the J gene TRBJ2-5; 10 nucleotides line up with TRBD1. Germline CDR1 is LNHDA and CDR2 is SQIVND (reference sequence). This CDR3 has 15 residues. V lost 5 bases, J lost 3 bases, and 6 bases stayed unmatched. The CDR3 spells CASSHWDRGEETQYF. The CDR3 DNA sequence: TGTGCCAGTAGTCACTGGGACAGGGGCGAAGAGACCCAGTACTTC.

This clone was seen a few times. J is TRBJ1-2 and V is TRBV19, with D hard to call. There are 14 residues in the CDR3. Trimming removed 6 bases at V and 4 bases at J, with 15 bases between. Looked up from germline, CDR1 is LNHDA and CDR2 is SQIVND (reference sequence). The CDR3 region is CASRDGPQSYGYTF. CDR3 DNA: TGTGCCAGTAGGGATGGACCCCAAAGCTATGGCTACACCTTC.

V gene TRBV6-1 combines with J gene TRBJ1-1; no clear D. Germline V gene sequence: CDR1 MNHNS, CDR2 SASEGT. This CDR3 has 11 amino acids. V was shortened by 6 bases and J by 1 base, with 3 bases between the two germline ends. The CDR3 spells CASRTNTEAFF. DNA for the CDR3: TGTGCCAGCAGGACGAACACTGAAGCTTTCTTT.

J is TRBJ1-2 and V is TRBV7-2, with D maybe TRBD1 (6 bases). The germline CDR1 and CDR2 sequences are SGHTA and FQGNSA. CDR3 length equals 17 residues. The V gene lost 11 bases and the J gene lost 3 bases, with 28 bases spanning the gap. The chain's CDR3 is CASQLSGGGRLHYGYTF. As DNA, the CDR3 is TGTGCCTCCCAGCTTAGCGGGGGGGGCAGACTTCACTATGGCTACACCTTC. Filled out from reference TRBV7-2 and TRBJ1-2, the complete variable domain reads GAGVSQSPSNKVTEKGKDVELRCDPISGHTALYWYRQSLGQGLEFLIYFQGNSAPDKSGLPSDRFSAERTGGSVSTLTIQRTQQEDSAVYLCASQLSGGGRLHYGYTFGSGTRLTVV.

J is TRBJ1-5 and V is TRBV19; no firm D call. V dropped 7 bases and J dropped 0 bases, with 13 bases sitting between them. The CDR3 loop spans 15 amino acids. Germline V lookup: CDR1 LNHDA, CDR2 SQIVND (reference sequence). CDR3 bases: TGTGCCAGTACACCTAGTGCCTATAGCAATCAGCCCCAGCATTTT. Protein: CASTPSAYSNQPQHF.

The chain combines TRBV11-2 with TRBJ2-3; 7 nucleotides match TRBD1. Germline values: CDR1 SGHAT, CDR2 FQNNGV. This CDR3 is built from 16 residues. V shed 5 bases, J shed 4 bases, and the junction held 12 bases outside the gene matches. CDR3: CASSLRRTGKADTQYF. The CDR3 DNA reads TGTGCCAGCAGCCTTCGCAGGACAGGTAAGGCAGATACGCAGTATTTT.

The CDR3 sequence: CASSLRGNSNQPQHF. For the CDR3, the DNA is TGTGCCAGCAGCTTACGGGGGAATAGCAATCAGCCCCAGCATTTT. The V and J genes are TRBV7-2 and TRBJ1-5; a weak D match, TRBD1 (5 bases). The V gene's germline CDR1 is SGHTA and CDR2 FQGNSA. The ends were cut back, 2 bases at V and 0 bases at J, with 8 bases in the middle. The CDR3 is 15 residues long.

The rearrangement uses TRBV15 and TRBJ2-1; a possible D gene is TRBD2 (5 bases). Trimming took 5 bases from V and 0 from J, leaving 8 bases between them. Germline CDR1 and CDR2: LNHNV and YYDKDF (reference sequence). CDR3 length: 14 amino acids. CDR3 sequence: CATSWTRSYNEQFF. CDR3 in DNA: TGTGCCACCAGCTGGACTCGCTCCTACAATGAGCAGTTCTTC.

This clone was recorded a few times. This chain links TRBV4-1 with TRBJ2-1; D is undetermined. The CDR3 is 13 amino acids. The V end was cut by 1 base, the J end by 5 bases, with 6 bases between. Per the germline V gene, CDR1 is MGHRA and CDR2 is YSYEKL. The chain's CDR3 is CASSQGANNEQFF. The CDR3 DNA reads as TGCGCCAGCAGCCAAGGTGCGAACAATGAGCAGTTCTTC.

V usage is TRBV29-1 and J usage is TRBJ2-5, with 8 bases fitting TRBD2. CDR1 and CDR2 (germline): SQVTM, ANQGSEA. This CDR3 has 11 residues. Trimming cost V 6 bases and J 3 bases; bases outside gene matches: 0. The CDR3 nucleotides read TGCAGCGTCGGGAGGGAAGAGACCCAGTACTTC. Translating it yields CSVGREETQYF.

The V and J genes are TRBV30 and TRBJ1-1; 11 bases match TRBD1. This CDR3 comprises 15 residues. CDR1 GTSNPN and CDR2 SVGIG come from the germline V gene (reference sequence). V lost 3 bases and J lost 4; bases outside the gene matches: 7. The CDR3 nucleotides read TGTGCCTGGAGACGAGGACAGGGGGCAAGCACTGAAGCTTTCTTT. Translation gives CAWRRGQGASTEAFF.

The DNA for the CDR3 is TGTGCCAGCAGCTCTTCCGGGACACCGTACAATGAGCAGTTCTTC. As protein: CASSSSGTPYNEQFF. The chain is built from TRBV11-2 and TRBJ2-1, with a tentative D call TRBD1 (6 bases). CDR3 length: 15 amino acids. Germline values: CDR1 SGHAT, CDR2 FQNNGV. V was pared by 4 bases and J by 4 bases, with 14 bases between.

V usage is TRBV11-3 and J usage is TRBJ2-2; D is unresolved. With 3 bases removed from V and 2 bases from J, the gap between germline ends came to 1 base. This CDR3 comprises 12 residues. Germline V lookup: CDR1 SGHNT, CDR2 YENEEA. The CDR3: CASSFNTGELFF. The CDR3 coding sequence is TGTGCCAGCAGCTTCAACACCGGGGAGCTGTTTTTT.

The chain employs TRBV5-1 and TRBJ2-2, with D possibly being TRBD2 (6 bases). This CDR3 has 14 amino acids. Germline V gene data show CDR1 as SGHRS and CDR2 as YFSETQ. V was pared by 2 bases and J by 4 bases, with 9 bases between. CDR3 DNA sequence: TGCGCCAGCAGCTTAGAAGCGGGCACCGGGGAGCTGTTTTTT. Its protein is CASSLEAGTGELFF.

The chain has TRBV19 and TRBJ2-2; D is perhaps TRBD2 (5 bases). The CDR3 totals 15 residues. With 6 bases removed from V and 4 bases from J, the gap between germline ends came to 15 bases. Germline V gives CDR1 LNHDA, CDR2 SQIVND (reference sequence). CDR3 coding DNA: TGTGCCAGTAGATCGGGGAGCTCGGGCACCGGGGAGCTGTTTTTT. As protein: CASRSGSSGTGELFF.

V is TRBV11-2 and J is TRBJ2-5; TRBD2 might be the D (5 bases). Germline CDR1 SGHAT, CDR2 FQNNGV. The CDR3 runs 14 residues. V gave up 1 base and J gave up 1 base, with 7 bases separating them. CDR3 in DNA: TGTGCCAGCAGCTTAGCCCGGGGCCAAGAGACCCAGTACTTC. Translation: CASSLARGQETQYF.

DNA of the CDR3: TGTGCCATCAGTGAGAACGGGGGGAGCACTGAAGCTTTCTTT. Its translation: CAISENGGSTEAFF. The rearrangement links TRBV10-3 to TRBJ1-1; tentatively, D is TRBD1 (5 bases). Trimming removed 2 bases from V and 4 bases from J, with 11 bases in between. The CDR3 sequence is 14 residues long. Germline assignment: CDR1 ENHRY and CDR2 SYGVKD.

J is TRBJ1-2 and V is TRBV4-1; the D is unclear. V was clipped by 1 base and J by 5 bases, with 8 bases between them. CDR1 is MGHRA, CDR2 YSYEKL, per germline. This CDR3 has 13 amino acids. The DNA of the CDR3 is TGCGCCAGCAGCCAAGTGGGCAGTTATGGCTACACCTTC. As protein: CASSQVGSYGYTF.